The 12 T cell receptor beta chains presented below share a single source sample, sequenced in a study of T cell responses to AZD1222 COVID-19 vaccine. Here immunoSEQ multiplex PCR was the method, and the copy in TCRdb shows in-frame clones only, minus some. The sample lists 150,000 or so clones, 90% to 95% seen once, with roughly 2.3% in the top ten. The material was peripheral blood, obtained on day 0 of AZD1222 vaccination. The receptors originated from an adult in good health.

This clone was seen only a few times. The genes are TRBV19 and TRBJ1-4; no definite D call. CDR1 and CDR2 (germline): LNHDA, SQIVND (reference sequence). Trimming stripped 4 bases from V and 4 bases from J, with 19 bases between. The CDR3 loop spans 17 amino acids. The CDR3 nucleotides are TGTGCCAGTAGTACAAATCCACAGAGGATACTTAATGAAAAACTGTTTTTT. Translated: CASSTNPQRILNEKLFF.

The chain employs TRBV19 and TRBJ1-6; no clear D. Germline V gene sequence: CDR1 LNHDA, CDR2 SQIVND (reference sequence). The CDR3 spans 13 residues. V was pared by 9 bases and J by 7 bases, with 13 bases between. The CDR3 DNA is TGTGCCAGCCATAATAACGGGAATTCACCCCTCCACTTT. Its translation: CASHNNGNSPLHF. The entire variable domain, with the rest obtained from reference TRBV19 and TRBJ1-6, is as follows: DGGITQSPKYLFRKEGQNVTLSCEQNLNHDAMYWYRQDPGQGLRLIYYSQIVNDFQKGDIAEGYSVSREKKESFPLTVTSAQKNPTAFYLCASHNNGNSPLHFGNGTRLTVT.

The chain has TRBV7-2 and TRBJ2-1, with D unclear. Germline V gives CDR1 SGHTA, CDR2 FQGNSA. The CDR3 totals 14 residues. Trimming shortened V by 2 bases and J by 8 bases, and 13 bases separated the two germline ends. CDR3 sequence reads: CASSLSASRDEQFF. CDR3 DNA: TGTGCCAGCAGCTTATCCGCAAGTAGAGATGAGCAGTTCTTC. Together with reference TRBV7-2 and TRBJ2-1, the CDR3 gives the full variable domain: GAGVSQSPSNKVTEKGKDVELRCDPISGHTALYWYRQSLGQGLEFLIYFQGNSAPDKSGLPSDRFSAERTGGSVSTLTIQRTQQEDSAVYLCASSLSASRDEQFFGPGTRLTVL.

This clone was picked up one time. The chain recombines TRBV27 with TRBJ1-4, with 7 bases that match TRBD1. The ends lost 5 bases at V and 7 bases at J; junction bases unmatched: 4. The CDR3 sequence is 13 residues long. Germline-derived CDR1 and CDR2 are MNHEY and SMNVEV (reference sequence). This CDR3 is CASSPEGAEKLFF. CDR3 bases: TGTGCCAGCAGTCCGGAGGGGGCTGAAAAACTGTTTTTT.

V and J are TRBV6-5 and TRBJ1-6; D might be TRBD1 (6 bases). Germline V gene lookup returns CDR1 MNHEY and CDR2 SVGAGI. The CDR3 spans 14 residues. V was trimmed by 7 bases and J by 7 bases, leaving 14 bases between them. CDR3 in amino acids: CASTLRQENSPLHF. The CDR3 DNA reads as TGTGCCAGCACCCTCCGACAGGAAAATTCACCCCTCCACTTT.

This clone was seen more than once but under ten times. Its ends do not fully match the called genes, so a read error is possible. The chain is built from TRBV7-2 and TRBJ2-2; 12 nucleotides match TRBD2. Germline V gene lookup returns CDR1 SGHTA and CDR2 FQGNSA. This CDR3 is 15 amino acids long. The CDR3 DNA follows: TGTGCCAGCAGCCTAGCGGGGGGGCTTTCCGGGGAGCTGTTTTTT. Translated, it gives CASSLAGGLSGELFF.

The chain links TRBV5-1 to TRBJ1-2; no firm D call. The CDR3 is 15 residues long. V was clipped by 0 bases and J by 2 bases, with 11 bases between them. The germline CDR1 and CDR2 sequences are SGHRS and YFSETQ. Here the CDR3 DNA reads TGCGCCAGCAGCTTGGAGTCCGGGGAGAACTATGGCTACACCTTC. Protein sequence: CASSLESGENYGYTF. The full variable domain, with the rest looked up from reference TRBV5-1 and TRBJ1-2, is KAGVTQTPRYLIKTRGQQVTLSCSPISGHRSVSWYQQTPGQGLQFLFEYFSETQRNKGNFPGRFSGRQFSNSRSEMNVSTLELGDSALYLCASSLESGENYGYTFGSGTRLTVV.

This chain's CDR3 is CASSQDAGSGGPQYF. The CDR3 DNA reads as TGTGCCAGCAGCCAAGATGCGGGAAGCGGGGGCCCGCAGTATTTT. The rearrangement links TRBV3-1 (or the pseudogene TRBV3-2) to TRBJ2-3, with 8 positions matching TRBD2. J gave up 10 bases and V 0 bases, and 9 bases lay outside the gene matches. Germline V gives CDR1 LGHDT, CDR2 YNNKEL (reference sequence). CDR3 length: 15 residues.

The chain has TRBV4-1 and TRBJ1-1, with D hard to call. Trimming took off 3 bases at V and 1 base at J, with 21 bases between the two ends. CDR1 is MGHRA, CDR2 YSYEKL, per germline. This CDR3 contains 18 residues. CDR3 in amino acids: CASSHVPWRRRWNTEAFF. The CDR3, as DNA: TGCGCCAGCAGCCATGTACCCTGGAGGAGGAGATGGAACACTGAAGCTTTCTTT.

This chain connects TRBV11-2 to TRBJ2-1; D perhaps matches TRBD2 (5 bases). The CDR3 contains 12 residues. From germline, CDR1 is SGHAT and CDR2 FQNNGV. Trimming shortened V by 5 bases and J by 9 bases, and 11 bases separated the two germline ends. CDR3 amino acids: CASSPNRGEQFF. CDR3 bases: TGTGCCAGCAGCCCGAACCGGGGTGAGCAGTTCTTC.

This CDR3 reads CASSPTSGVRSYNEQFF. In DNA form, the CDR3 reads TGTGCCAGCAGTCCTACCTCGGGAGTGCGTTCCTACAATGAGCAGTTCTTC. The chain couples TRBV27 to TRBJ2-1; D perhaps matches TRBD2 (6 bases). Looked up from germline, CDR1 is MNHEY and CDR2 is SMNVEV (reference sequence). V lost 5 bases and J lost 1, with 18 bases in between. There are 17 residues in the CDR3.

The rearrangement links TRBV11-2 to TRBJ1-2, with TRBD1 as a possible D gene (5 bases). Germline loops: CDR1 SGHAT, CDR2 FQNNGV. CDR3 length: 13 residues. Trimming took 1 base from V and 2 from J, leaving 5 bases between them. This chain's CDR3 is CASSLGTNYGYTF. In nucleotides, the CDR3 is TGTGCCAGCAGCTTAGGGACAAACTATGGCTACACCTTC.